A single sample gave rise to the 2 T cell receptor beta chains below, sequenced in a study of cytomegalovirus exposure and HLA in healthy donors. It was with 60 Vbeta and 13 Jbeta primers that the PCR ran. Profiled with immunoSEQ multiplex PCR; TCRdb holds only in-frame clones, not every one. The sample yields about 69,000 clones, about 74% seen once. The sequencing input was PBMCs. All receptors come from a woman aged 55 to 70 in good health and CMV-seropositive.

The gene calls are TRBV6-5 and TRBJ1-3; D uncertain. The CDR3 covers 15 residues. CDR1 and CDR2 (germline): MNHEY, SVGAGI. Trimming left V 1 base short and J 0 bases short, with 7 bases between. CDR3 amino acids: CASSYLPGSGNTIYF. CDR3 coding DNA: TGTGCCAGCAGTTACTTACCGGGCTCTGGAAACACCATATATTTT.

This clone was picked up a small number of times. V gene TRBV9 combines with J gene TRBJ1-1, with D hard to call. The V and J ends lost 5 bases and 4 bases respectively, with 6 bases between them. The length of the CDR3 is 11 residues. Germline V gene lookup returns CDR1 SGDLS and CDR2 YYNGEE. In DNA, the CDR3 is TGTGCCAGCAGGTCGGGCACTGAAGCTTTCTTT. It yields the protein CASRSGTEAFF.